These T cell receptor beta chains were read from a single sample in a study of blood T cell repertoires in COVID-19. Profiled with immunoSEQ multiplex PCR; TCRdb holds only in-frame clones, not every one. The sample records some 310,000 clones, around nine tenths being singletons. Source material: peripheral blood. All receptors derive from a man between 45 and 60 years old with active or convalescent COVID-19. The CDR3 runs from the conserved cysteine through the conserved F or W. A D gene is named only where the DNA matches it firmly. The size field is filled for only some rows; it gives once, few, many or a size class.

J	size	D	V	CDR3	DNA
TRBJ2-1	.	.	TRBV27	CASRLTWLGNEQFF	TGTGCCAGCAGATTGACTTGGCTTGGCAATGAGCAGTTCTTC
TRBJ2-3	.	TRBD2	TRBV5-1	CASSSIAGVADTQYF	TGCGCCAGCAGCAGCATAGCGGGAGTCGCAGATACGCAGTATTTT
TRBJ1-2	.	.	TRBV30	CAWSAPDAGGGYTF	TGTGCCTGGAGTGCCCCGGACGCGGGGGGAGGCTACACCTTC
TRBJ1-1	.	TRBD1	TRBV3-1/TRBV3-2	CASSLGTGDTEAFF	TGTGCCAGCAGCCTTGGGACAGGAGACACTGAAGCTTTCTTT
TRBJ2-1	.	TRBD1	TRBV28	CASSTSGQIYNEQFF	TGTGCCAGCAGTACATCGGGACAGATCTACAATGAGCAGTTCTTC
TRBJ1-4	.	TRBD1	TRBV19	CASSWKRGRGEKLFF	TGTGCCAGCTCCTGGAAAAGGGGGCGGGGTGAAAAACTGTTTTTT
TRBJ2-2	.	.	TRBV27	CASSIRRGTGELFF	TGTGCCAGCAGCATCCGCAGAGGGACCGGGGAGCTGTTTTTT
TRBJ1-1	.	.	TRBV7-8	CASSRQVNTEAFF	TGTGCCAGCAGCCGACAGGTGAACACTGAAGCTTTCTTT
TRBJ2-3	.	.	TRBV28	CASSLRKGGGADTQYF	TGTGCCAGCAGTTTACGTAAGGGGGGGGGCGCAGATACGCAGTATTTT
TRBJ1-6	few	TRBD1	TRBV6-5	CASSRQGNNSPLHF	TGTGCCAGCAGCAGACAGGGCAATAATTCACCCCTCCACTTT
TRBJ1-6	.	.	TRBV6-2/TRBV6-3	CASSYSIQAGPSPLHF	TGTGCCAGCAGTTACTCGATCCAGGCAGGGCCTTCACCCCTCCACTTT
TRBJ1-5	.	.	TRBV2	CASSPRDTTYSNQPQHF	TGTGCCAGCAGCCCTCGGGACACCACATATAGCAATCAGCCCCAGCATTTT
TRBJ1-4	.	TRBD1	TRBV5-6	CASSSGTGRNEKLFF	TGTGCCAGCAGCTCCGGGACAGGGCGTAATGAAAAACTGTTTTTT
TRBJ1-6	.	TRBD1	TRBV9	CASSSRDRNSPLHF	TGTGCCAGCAGCTCTCGGGACAGAAATTCACCCCTCCACTTT
TRBJ2-2	.	TRBD2	TRBV19	CASSIERLAGGRPGELFF	TGTGCCAGTAGTATAGAGAGACTAGCGGGAGGCCGACCCGGGGAGCTGTTTTTT
TRBJ1-2	.	.	TRBV7-9	CASSSEQGLIGYGYTF	TGTGCCAGCAGCTCGGAACAGGGATTAATAGGGTATGGCTACACCTTC
TRBJ1-2	.	TRBD1	TRBV6-5	CATVSGTAVNYGYTF	TGTGCCACCGTCTCAGGGACAGCCGTTAACTATGGCTACACCTTC
TRBJ1-4	once	TRBD1	TRBV28	CASSSGQGLGEKLFF	TGTGCCAGCAGTTCTGGACAGGGGCTGGGTGAAAAACTGTTTTTT
TRBJ1-5	.	.	TRBV7-8	CASSLGYSEPQHF	TGTGCCAGCAGCTTAGGTTATTCGGAGCCCCAGCATTTT
TRBJ2-1	.	.	TRBV27	CASSFEYPRGTDDNEQFF	TGTGCCAGCAGTTTTGAGTACCCACGGGGTACTGACGACAATGAGCAGTTCTTC
TRBJ2-7	.	.	TRBV28	CASSPARTYEQYF	TGTGCCAGCAGTCCGGCCAGGACCTACGAGCAGTACTTC
TRBJ2-7	.	.	TRBV6-5	CASRPPSGSEQYF	TGTGCCAGCAGGCCGCCCTCGGGAAGCGAGCAGTACTTC
TRBJ2-3	.	.	TRBV15	CATSRETGHTTDTQYF	TGTGCCACCAGCAGAGAAACGGGACACACCACAGATACGCAGTATTTT
TRBJ2-3	.	TRBD2	TRBV7-2	CASSLAAGGRTDTQYF	TGTGCCAGCAGCTTGGCGGCGGGAGGACGCACAGATACGCAGTATTTT
TRBJ1-4	.	.	TRBV28	CASSLGGATNEKLFF	TGTGCCAGCAGTTTAGGAGGAGCAACTAATGAAAAACTGTTTTTT
TRBJ2-2	once	TRBD1	TRBV19	CASSSLYAGQGGSGELFF	TGTGCCAGTAGTAGTCTCTACGCCGGACAGGGTGGATCCGGGGAGCTGTTTTTT
TRBJ1-5	.	.	TRBV18	CASSQGVNQPQHF	TGTGCCAGCTCACAAGGGGTCAATCAGCCCCAGCATTTT
TRBJ1-5	.	TRBD1	TRBV19	CASAQGASNQPQHF	TGTGCCAGTGCACAGGGGGCAAGCAATCAGCCCCAGCATTTT
TRBJ1-6	once	TRBD1	TRBV28	CASSLGGFNSPLHF	TGTGCCAGCAGCCTAGGGGGCTTTAATTCACCCCTCCACTTT
TRBJ1-6	.	TRBD1	TRBV28	CASSRDSVNSPLHF	TGTGCCAGCAGTCGGGACAGCGTTAATTCACCCCTCCACTTT
TRBJ2-7	few	TRBD1	TRBV2	CASSRTGSSYEQYF	TGTGCCAGCAGTCGGACAGGGTCTTCCTACGAGCAGTACTTC
TRBJ2-1	.	TRBD2	TRBV6-2/TRBV6-3	CASSYEAGRVGSDNEQFF	TGTGCCAGCAGTTACGAGGCAGGGAGGGTGGGTAGCGACAATGAGCAGTTCTTC
TRBJ2-7	.	.	TRBV10-3	CAIPNPTRQGEQYF	TGTGCCATCCCGAACCCGACTAGACAAGGCGAGCAGTACTTC
TRBJ2-2	.	.	TRBV29-1	CSVLKPGSGELFF	TGCAGCGTCCTAAAACCAGGGTCCGGGGAGCTGTTTTTT
TRBJ2-5	.	TRBD1	TRBV28	CASLISGTGMVGTQYF	TGTGCCAGCCTCATCAGCGGGACAGGGATGGTCGGGACCCAGTACTTC
TRBJ2-6	.	TRBD2	TRBV5-1	CASSLVAGDAGANVLTF	TGCGCCAGCAGCTTGGTAGCGGGGGACGCTGGGGCCAACGTCCTGACTTTC
TRBJ1-1	.	.	TRBV18	CASSLRGEAFF	TGTGCCAGCTCACTCAGGGGTGAAGCTTTCTTT
TRBJ2-7	.	TRBD2	TRBV10-2	CASSSSGSGASEQYF	TGCGCCAGTTCCAGCAGCGGGAGCGGGGCTTCCGAGCAGTACTTC
TRBJ2-3	.	TRBD1	TRBV25-1	CASSDPSPGQGLDTQYF	TGTGCCAGCAGTGACCCTTCTCCGGGACAGGGCCTAGATACGCAGTATTTT
TRBJ1-3	few	.	TRBV9	CASSVRDSLQDDTIYF	TGTGCCAGCAGCGTGCGGGACTCCCTTCAAGATGACACCATATATTTT
TRBJ1-1	.	TRBD1	TRBV10-3	CAISEGPGQGRTEAFF	TGTGCCATCAGTGAGGGACCGGGACAGGGCCGGACTGAAGCTTTCTTT
TRBJ2-5	.	TRBD1	TRBV5-1	CASSLQGAGETQYF	TGCGCCAGCAGCTTGCAGGGGGCGGGCGAGACCCAGTACTTC
TRBJ2-7	.	.	TRBV15	CATSRGQVSPYEQYF	TGTGCCACCAGCAGGGGCCAGGTCAGCCCTTACGAGCAGTACTTC
TRBJ1-2	.	TRBD1	TRBV24-1	CATSDYKTGEYGYTF	TGTGCCACCAGTGATTACAAGACAGGGGAATATGGCTACACCTTC
TRBJ2-5	.	.	TRBV5-1	CASSLGAGRKEETQYF	TGCGCCAGCAGCTTGGGGGCAGGTAGGAAGGAAGAGACCCAGTACTTC
TRBJ2-3	.	TRBD2	TRBV10-3	CATSGLAGVSTDTQYF	TGTGCCACATCGGGACTAGCGGGGGTTAGCACAGATACGCAGTATTTT
TRBJ2-5	.	TRBD2	TRBV19	CVSSISGGQETQYF	TGTGTCAGTAGTATTAGCGGGGGGCAAGAGACCCAGTACTTC
TRBJ1-5	.	.	TRBV4-3	CASSGRGSNQPQHF	TGCGCCAGCAGTGGCAGGGGCAGCAATCAGCCCCAGCATTTT
TRBJ1-4	.	TRBD1	TRBV4-1	CASRQTGGEKLFF	TGCGCCAGCAGGCAAACAGGGGGAGAAAAACTGTTTTTT
TRBJ2-1	.	TRBD2	TRBV29-1	CSVAAGGPYNEQFF	TGCAGCGTTGCAGCGGGAGGGCCCTACAATGAGCAGTTCTTC
TRBJ2-7	.	TRBD1	TRBV28	CASNLGTVGTYEQYF	TGTGCCAGCAACCTTGGGACAGTCGGGACCTACGAGCAGTACTTC
TRBJ2-7	.	TRBD2	TRBV7-2	CASRLAGGRYEQYF	TGTGCCAGCAGACTAGCGGGAGGGCGGTACGAGCAGTACTTC
TRBJ1-2	.	.	TRBV7-8	CASSQGGDGGYTF	TGTGCCAGCAGCCAAGGCGGGGATGGCGGCTACACCTTC
TRBJ2-7	once	.	TRBV6-4	CASSDSAGVEQYF	TGTGCCAGCAGTGACTCGGCGGGTGTCGAGCAGTACTTC
TRBJ2-1	.	TRBD2	TRBV6-1	CASSEPLPASGRFHNEQFF	TGTGCCAGCAGTGAACCGCTGCCCGCTAGCGGGAGGTTCCACAATGAGCAGTTCTTC
TRBJ1-5	.	TRBD1	TRBV10-2	CASSGQGGQPQHF	TGCGCCAGCAGTGGACAGGGAGGTCAGCCCCAGCATTTT
TRBJ2-1	.	TRBD2	TRBV6-5	CASRGPGLANNEQFF	TGTGCCAGCAGGGGACCGGGACTAGCTAACAATGAGCAGTTCTTC
TRBJ1-1	.	TRBD1	TRBV28	CASSLGQDTEAFF	TGTGCCAGCAGTTTGGGACAGGACACTGAAGCTTTCTTT
TRBJ2-7	few	TRBD1	TRBV4-3	CASSPDRDPYEQYF	TGCGCCAGCAGCCCGGACAGGGACCCATACGAGCAGTACTTC
TRBJ2-7	.	.	TRBV4-1	CASSQTPTLSYEQYF	TGCGCCAGCAGCCAAACGCCTACCCTCTCCTACGAGCAGTACTTC